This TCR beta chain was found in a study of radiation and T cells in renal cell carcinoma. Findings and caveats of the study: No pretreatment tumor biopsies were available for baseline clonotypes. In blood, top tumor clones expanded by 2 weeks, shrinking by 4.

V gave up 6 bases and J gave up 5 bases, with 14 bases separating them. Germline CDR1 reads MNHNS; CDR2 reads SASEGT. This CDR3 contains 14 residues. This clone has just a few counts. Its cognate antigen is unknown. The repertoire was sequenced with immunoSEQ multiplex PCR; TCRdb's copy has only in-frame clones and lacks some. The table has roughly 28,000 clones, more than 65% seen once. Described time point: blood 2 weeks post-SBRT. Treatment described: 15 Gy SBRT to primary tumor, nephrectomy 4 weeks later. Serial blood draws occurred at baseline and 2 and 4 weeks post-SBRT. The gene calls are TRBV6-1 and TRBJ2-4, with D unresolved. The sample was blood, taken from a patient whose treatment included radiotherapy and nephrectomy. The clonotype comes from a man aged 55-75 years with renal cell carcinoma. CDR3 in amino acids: CASRRDWSQNIQYF. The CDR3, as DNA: TGTGCCAGCAGGAGAGACTGGTCTCAAAACATTCAGTACTTC.